The 10 T cell receptor beta chains below were found in one sample sequenced in a study of T cell responses to AZD1222 COVID-19 vaccine. The assay was immunoSEQ multiplex PCR, and TCRdb's table has in-frame clones only and misses some. The table includes some 160,000 clones, more than 75% detected once. Sequences were derived from peripheral blood, sampled 28 days after the second AZD1222 dose. All receptors derive from an adult who received the AZD1222 COVID-19 vaccine.

The genes are TRBV9 and TRBJ2-7, with 11 bases aligning to TRBD2. V shed 10 bases and J 5 bases; nucleotides not matched to a gene: 11. The CDR3 is 14 residues long. Germline CDR1 reads SGDLS; CDR2 reads YYNGEE. In DNA form, the CDR3 reads TGTGCCCCCATACTAGCGGGAGAGACGGACGAGCAGTACTTC. As protein: CAPILAGETDEQYF.

The chain has TRBV5-5 and TRBJ1-2, with 7 bases identical to TRBD1. V shed 4 bases and J 0 bases; nucleotides not matched to a gene: 6. The CDR3 sequence is 15 residues long. Germline V lookup: CDR1 SGHKS, CDR2 YYEKEE (reference sequence). The CDR3 sequence: CASSPEQGANYGYTF. The CDR3 DNA follows: TGTGCCAGCAGCCCCGAGCAGGGGGCTAACTATGGCTACACCTTC. The full variable domain, completed using reference TRBV5-5 and TRBJ1-2, is DAGVTQSPTHLIKTRGQQVTLRCSPISGHKSVSWYQQVLGQGPQFIFQYYEKEERGRGNFPDRFSARQFPNYSSELNVNALLLGDSALYLCASSPEQGANYGYTFGSGTRLTVV.

The rearrangement uses TRBV10-2 and TRBJ2-1; possibly TRBD2 for D (6 bases). CDR3 length equals 14 residues. The V end lost 4 bases, the J end lost 7 bases, and 14 bases lay between the germline ends. The germline CDR1 and CDR2 sequences are WSHSY and SAAADI. CDR3 amino acids: CASSAAFGRNEQFF. The CDR3 bases are TGCGCCAGCAGTGCAGCATTCGGGAGAAATGAGCAGTTCTTC.

This chain links TRBV27 with TRBJ1-2; D ambiguous. V was cut by 6 bases and J by 2 bases, with 19 bases left in between. This CDR3 is built from 16 residues. Germline CDR1 is MNHEY and CDR2 is SMNVEV (reference sequence). The CDR3 nucleotides are TGTGCCAGCAGCCTGGCGGGAGGCAGCCGAAACTATGGCTACACCTTC. Translated: CASSLAGGSRNYGYTF.

The chain links TRBV14 to TRBJ1-1, with TRBD1 matching over 9 bases. Germline V gives CDR1 SGHDN, CDR2 FVKESK. After removal of 0 bases from V and 5 bases from J, the junction contained 7 bases not matched to a gene. This CDR3 comprises 16 residues. CDR3 protein: CASSQEGQGWKTEAFF. The CDR3, as DNA: TGTGCCAGCAGCCAAGAAGGACAGGGGTGGAAGACTGAAGCTTTCTTT. Full variable domain (remainder filled in from reference TRBV14 and TRBJ1-1): EAGVTQFPSHSVIEKGQTVTLRCDPISGHDNLYWYRRVMGKEIKFLLHFVKESKQDESGMPNNRFLAERTGGTYSTLKVQPAELEDSGVYFCASSQEGQGWKTEAFFGQGTRLTVV.

The V call is TRBV9, the J call TRBJ2-7, with 8 bases that match TRBD1. Germline CDR1 SGDLS, CDR2 YYNGEE. The length of the CDR3 is 17 residues. V shed 0 bases, J shed 0 bases, and the junction held 8 bases outside the gene matches. Here the CDR3 DNA reads TGTGCCAGCAGCGTAGACCACGGGACAGGCTACTCCTACGAGCAGTACTTC. As protein: CASSVDHGTGYSYEQYF.

In its sample, this clone was seen once. The chain recombines TRBV6-5 with TRBJ1-3, with TRBD1 matching 7 bases. Germline V gene sequence: CDR1 MNHEY, CDR2 SVGAGI. The CDR3 length is 14 residues. With 6 bases clipped from V and 2 bases from J, the junction kept 4 bases outside the gene matches. CDR3 sequence reads: CASSLTGTGNTIYF. The CDR3 nucleotides are TGTGCCAGCAGCCTGACAGGGACTGGAAACACCATATATTTT.

This chain connects TRBV6-5 to TRBJ2-1; D call uncertain. CDR3 length equals 15 residues. V lost 5 bases and J lost 4, with 15 bases in between. From germline, CDR1 is MNHEY and CDR2 SVGAGI. CDR3 nucleotides: TGTGCCAGCAGTAAGTCACAGTGGGGATACAATGAGCAGTTCTTC. The encoded protein is CASSKSQWGYNEQFF.

The chain links TRBV18 to TRBJ2-5, with 7 positions matching TRBD2. V gave up 3 bases and J gave up 2 bases; unmatched junction bases: 6. Germline V lookup: CDR1 KGHSH, CDR2 LQKENI. The CDR3 sequence is 15 residues long. The CDR3 sequence is CASSPLLADQETQYF. CDR3 DNA sequence: TGTGCCAGCTCACCTCTTCTAGCGGATCAAGAGACCCAGTACTTC. Filled out from reference TRBV18 and TRBJ2-5, the complete variable domain reads NAGVMQNPRHLVRRRGQEARLRCSPMKGHSHVYWYRQLPEEGLKFMVYLQKENIIDESGMPKERFSAEFPKEGPSILRIQQVVRGDSAAYFCASSPLLADQETQYFGPGTRLLVL.

J is TRBJ1-1 and V is TRBV6-5; TRBD1 might be the D (5 bases). Germline V gene lookup returns CDR1 MNHEY and CDR2 SVGAGI. Trimming left V 7 bases short and J 4 bases short, with 16 bases between. The CDR3 has 14 amino acids. The chain's CDR3 is CASIAPGWGTEAFF. Here the CDR3 DNA reads TGTGCCAGCATAGCCCCAGGGTGGGGCACTGAAGCTTTCTTT.